This T cell receptor (beta chain) was found in a study of T cell responses to AZD1222 COVID-19 vaccine. Broader study findings: Close to half of all spike-specific TCRs reportedly target regions of the variants that are unmutated.

Repertoires were generated with immunoSEQ multiplex PCR, while TCRdb's copy carries only in-frame clones and drops some. The sample records more than 150,000 clones, just over 90% being singletons. After removal of 3 bases from V and 5 bases from J, the junction contained 0 bases not matched to a gene. CDR3 length: 12 amino acids. In germline, CDR1 is SQVTM, CDR2 ANQGSEA. To note about this clone: What it binds is not known.

The sample was peripheral blood, taken on day 0 of AZD1222 vaccination. This clonotype was sampled from an adult in good health. This sequence joins TRBV29-1 and TRBJ1-2, with 10 bases aligning to TRBD1. CDR3: CSVEDRGYGYTF. CDR3 sequence (DNA): TGCAGCGTTGAGGACAGGGGGTATGGCTACACCTTC.